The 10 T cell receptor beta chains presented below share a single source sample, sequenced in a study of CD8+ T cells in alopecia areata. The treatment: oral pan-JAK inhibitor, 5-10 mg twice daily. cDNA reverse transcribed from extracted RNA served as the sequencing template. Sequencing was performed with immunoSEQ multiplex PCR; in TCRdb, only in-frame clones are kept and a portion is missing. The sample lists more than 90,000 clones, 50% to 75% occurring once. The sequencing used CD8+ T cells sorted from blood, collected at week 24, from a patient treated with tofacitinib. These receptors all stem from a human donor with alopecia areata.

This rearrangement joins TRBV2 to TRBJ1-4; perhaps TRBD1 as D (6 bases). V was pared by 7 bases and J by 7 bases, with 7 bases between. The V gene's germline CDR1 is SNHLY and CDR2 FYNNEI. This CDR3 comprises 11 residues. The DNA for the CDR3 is TGTGCCAGCATCAGGGGTGAAAAACTGTTTTTT. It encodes CASIRGEKLFF.

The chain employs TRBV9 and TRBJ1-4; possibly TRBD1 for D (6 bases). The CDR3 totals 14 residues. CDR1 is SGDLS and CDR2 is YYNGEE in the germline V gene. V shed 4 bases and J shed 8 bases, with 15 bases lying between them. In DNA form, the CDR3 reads TGTGCCAGCAGCCCGACGAGACAGGACGAAAAACTGTTTTTT. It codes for CASSPTRQDEKLFF. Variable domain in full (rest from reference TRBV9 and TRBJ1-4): DSGVTQTPKHLITATGQRVTLRCSPRSGDLSVYWYQQSLDQGLQFLIQYYNGEERAKGNILERFSAQQFPDLHSELNLSSLELGDSALYFCASSPTRQDEKLFFGSGTQLSVL.

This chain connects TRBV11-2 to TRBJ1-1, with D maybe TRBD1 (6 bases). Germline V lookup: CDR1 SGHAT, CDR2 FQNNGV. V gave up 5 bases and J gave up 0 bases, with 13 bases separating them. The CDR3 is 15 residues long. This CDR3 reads CASSDWTAMNTEAFF. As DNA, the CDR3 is TGTGCCAGCAGCGATTGGACAGCAATGAACACTGAAGCTTTCTTT.

The CDR3 spells CASSLLGLYYTF. In DNA, the CDR3 is TGTGCCAGCAGTTTATTGGGACTATACTACACCTTC. V and J are TRBV27 and TRBJ1-2, with D maybe TRBD1 (5 bases). Deletions cut 1 base from V and 10 bases from J, with 10 bases between. From germline, CDR1 is MNHEY and CDR2 SMNVEV (reference sequence). The CDR3 totals 12 residues.

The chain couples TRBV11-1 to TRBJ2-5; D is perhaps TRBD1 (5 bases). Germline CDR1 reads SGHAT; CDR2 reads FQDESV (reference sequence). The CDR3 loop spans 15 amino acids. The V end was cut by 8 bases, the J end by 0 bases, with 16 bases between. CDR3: CASAPRKGYQETQYF. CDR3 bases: TGTGCCAGCGCACCAAGAAAGGGGTACCAAGAGACCCAGTACTTC. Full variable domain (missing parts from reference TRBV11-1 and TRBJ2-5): EAEVAQSPRYKITEKSQAVAFWCDPISGHATLYWYRQILGQGPELLVQFQDESVVDDSQLPKDRFSAERLKGVDSTLKIQPAELGDSAMYLCASAPRKGYQETQYFGPGTRLLVL.

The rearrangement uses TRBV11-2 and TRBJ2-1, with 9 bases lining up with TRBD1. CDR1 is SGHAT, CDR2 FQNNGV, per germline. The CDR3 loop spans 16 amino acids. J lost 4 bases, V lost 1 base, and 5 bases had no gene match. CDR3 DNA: TGTGCCAGCAGCTTAGGCCCCGGGACAGGGTACAATGAGCAGTTCTTC. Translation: CASSLGPGTGYNEQFF.

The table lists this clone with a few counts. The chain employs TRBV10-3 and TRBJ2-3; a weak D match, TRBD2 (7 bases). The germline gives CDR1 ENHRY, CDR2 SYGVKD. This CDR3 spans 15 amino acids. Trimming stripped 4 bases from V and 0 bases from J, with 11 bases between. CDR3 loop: CAISVRGQSTDTQYF. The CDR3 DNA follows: TGTGCCATCAGTGTGCGGGGGCAGAGCACAGATACGCAGTATTTT.

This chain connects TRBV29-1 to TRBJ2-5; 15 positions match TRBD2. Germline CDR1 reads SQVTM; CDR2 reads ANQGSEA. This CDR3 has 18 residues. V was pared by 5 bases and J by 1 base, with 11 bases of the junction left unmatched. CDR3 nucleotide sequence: TGCAGCGTTCAGTATCGGACTAGCGGGGGGGCCCCCCAAGAGACCCAGTACTTC. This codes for CSVQYRTSGGAPQETQYF.

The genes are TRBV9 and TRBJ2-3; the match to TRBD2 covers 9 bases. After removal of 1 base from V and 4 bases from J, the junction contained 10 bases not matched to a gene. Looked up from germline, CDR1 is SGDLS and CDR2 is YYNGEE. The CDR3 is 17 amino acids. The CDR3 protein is CASSVSSGGPEADTQYF. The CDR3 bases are TGTGCCAGCAGCGTAAGCAGCGGGGGGCCTGAGGCAGATACGCAGTATTTT.

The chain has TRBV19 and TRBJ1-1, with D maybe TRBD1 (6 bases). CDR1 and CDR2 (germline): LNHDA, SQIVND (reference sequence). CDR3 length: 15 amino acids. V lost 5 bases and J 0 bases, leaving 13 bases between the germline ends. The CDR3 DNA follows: TGTGCCAGTAGTCCATCGCGGACAGTGAACACTGAAGCTTTCTTT. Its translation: CASSPSRTVNTEAFF.